One sample yielded the 27 T cell receptor beta chains listed below, sequenced in a study of early T cells in non-severe SARS-CoV-2 infection. In TCRdb, the 5' RACE reads were re-called with MiXCR into one record per CDR3 protein. In the table there are tens of thousands of distinct CDR3 sequences, roughly 13% of which are singletons. Sequencing was performed on whole blood. Every receptor here comes from an adult who was a healthcare worker with PCR-confirmed SARS-CoV-2 infection or an uninfected control (not recorded which).

This clonotype has only a few counts. J is TRBJ2-2 and V is TRBV24-1, with D unclear. There are 14 residues in the CDR3. Trimming shortened V by 4 bases and J by 7 bases, and 12 bases separated the two germline ends. Per the germline V gene, CDR1 is KGHDR and CDR2 is SFDVKD. DNA of the CDR3: TGTGCCACCAGTGACCCCGTGCGTGGCGGGGAGCTGTTTTTT. This sequence encodes CATSDPVRGGELFF.

This clonotype was detected ten times or more. The CDR3 here is CASSPSALAGEQYF. CDR3 nucleotide sequence: TGTGCCAGCAGCCCCTCCGCACTAGCGGGCGAGCAGTACTTC. The rearrangement joins TRBV3-1 to TRBJ2-7, with TRBD2 matching over 9 bases. The V gene end was trimmed by 4 bases and the J gene end by 6 bases; junction bases not matched to a gene: 7. The V gene's germline CDR1 is LGHDT and CDR2 YNNKEL (reference sequence). CDR3 length equals 14 residues.

This sequence joins TRBV20-1 and TRBJ2-5, with a tentative D call TRBD1 (6 bases). The CDR3 is 13 amino acids. Trimming shortened V by 4 bases and J by 4 bases, and 13 bases separated the two germline ends. The germline V gene has CDR1 DFQATT and CDR2 SNEGSKA (reference sequence). The CDR3 here is CSAIRLGGETQYF. CDR3 DNA sequence: TGCAGTGCTATTCGCCTAGGGGGAGAGACCCAGTACTTC.

The chain is built from TRBV7-2 and TRBJ2-1, with 11 bases aligning to TRBD2. The V segment lost 1 base and the J segment 7 bases; nucleotides outside the gene matches: 3. The CDR3 totals 15 residues. In germline, CDR1 is SGHTA, CDR2 FQGNSA. CDR3 sequence reads: CASSLGLAGLNEQFF. The CDR3 DNA follows: TGTGCCAGCAGCTTAGGACTAGCGGGACTAAATGAGCAGTTCTTC.

The sample holds many counts of this clonotype. The gene calls are TRBV7-3 and TRBJ2-2; the match to TRBD2 covers 9 bases. V lost 5 bases and J lost 6; bases outside the gene matches: 4. The length of the CDR3 is 14 residues. Germline assignment: CDR1 SGHTA and CDR2 FQGTGA. CDR3 amino acids: CASSSTSGSGELFF. The CDR3 region has the DNA TGTGCCAGCAGCAGTACTAGCGGGTCCGGGGAGCTGTTTTTT.

This sequence joins TRBV6-4 and TRBJ1-5; D may be TRBD1 (5 bases). Germline V gene lookup returns CDR1 MRHNA and CDR2 SNTAGT. This CDR3 has 14 residues. The V and J ends lost 1 base and 7 bases respectively, with 11 bases between them. The CDR3, as DNA: TGTGCCAGCAGTGACTTAGGAGGGGTACAGCCCCAGCATTTT. Residues: CASSDLGGVQPQHF.

This clonotype was counted ten times or more. V gene TRBV28 combines with J gene TRBJ1-4; tentatively, D is TRBD1 (6 bases). Trimming removed 5 bases at V and 8 bases at J, with 15 bases between. Germline V gene sequence: CDR1 MDHEN, CDR2 SYDVKM. The CDR3 loop spans 14 amino acids. CDR3 amino acids: CASSKTGGREKLFF. Here the CDR3 DNA reads TGTGCCAGCAGTAAGACAGGAGGTCGGGAAAAACTGTTTTTT.

This clonotype was seen a few times. V gene TRBV29-1 combines with J gene TRBJ2-1; 7 positions agree with TRBD2. CDR1 SQVTM and CDR2 ANQGSEA come from the germline V gene. The CDR3 extends over 17 amino acids. V lost 7 bases and J lost 0; bases outside the gene matches: 15. The CDR3 sequence: CSAIWPTSASSYNEQFF. Written as DNA, the CDR3 is TGCAGCGCCATTTGGCCCACTAGCGCCAGCTCCTACAATGAGCAGTTCTTC.

The gene calls are TRBV7-8 and TRBJ1-1, with D possibly TRBD1 on 6 matching bases. The CDR3 contains 14 residues. Trimming took 3 bases from V and 3 from J, leaving 11 bases between them. The germline gives CDR1 SGHVS, CDR2 FQNEAQ. The CDR3 is CASSFRTDHTEAFF. In DNA, the CDR3 is TGTGCCAGCAGCTTTCGGACAGATCACACTGAAGCTTTCTTT.

Many counts were recorded for this clonotype. J is TRBJ2-5 and V is TRBV5-1, with 8 positions matching TRBD2. CDR1 SGHRS and CDR2 YFSETQ come from the germline V gene. V lost 0 bases and J lost 2; bases outside the gene matches: 3. The CDR3 sequence is 15 residues long. CDR3 in DNA: TGCGCCAGCAGCTTGGACGGGAGGGGGCAAGAGACCCAGTACTTC. It encodes CASSLDGRGQETQYF.

This clonotype was seen a handful of times. This chain links TRBV9 with TRBJ1-2, with D tentatively TRBD1 (6 bases). This CDR3 comprises 13 residues. V was cut by 1 base and J by 2 bases, with 6 bases left in between. From germline, CDR1 is SGDLS and CDR2 YYNGEE. The CDR3 region is CASSVTGNYGYTF. DNA for the CDR3: TGTGCCAGCAGCGTAACAGGGAACTATGGCTACACCTTC. Full variable domain (remainder filled in from reference TRBV9 and TRBJ1-2): DSGVTQTPKHLITATGQRVTLRCSPRSGDLSVYWYQQSLDQGLQFLIQYYNGEERAKGNILERFSAQQFPDLHSELNLSSLELGDSALYFCASSVTGNYGYTFGSGTRLTVV.

The chain combines TRBV10-2 with TRBJ2-2, with D possibly TRBD1 on 5 matching bases. This CDR3 comprises 15 residues. CDR1 WSHSY and CDR2 SAAADI come from the germline V gene. Trimming stripped 9 bases from V and 1 base from J, with 15 bases between. The CDR3 sequence is CASGAAPLNTGELFF. Written as DNA, the CDR3 is TGCGCCAGTGGGGCAGCACCACTGAACACCGGGGAGCTGTTTTTT.

This clonotype was recorded at least ten times. The CDR3 here is CASNPTGLKNIQYF. The CDR3, as DNA: TGTGCCAGCAACCCGACAGGTTTAAAAAACATTCAGTACTTC. The chain joins TRBV6-1 to TRBJ2-4, with D possibly being TRBD1 (6 bases). The CDR3 has 14 amino acids. Germline loops: CDR1 MNHNS, CDR2 SASEGT. Trimming removed 7 bases at V and 4 bases at J, with 14 bases between.

The CDR3 DNA reads as TGTGCCAGCAGATCAGGGACCTATGGCTACACCTTC. Its translation: CASRSGTYGYTF. The J gene is TRBJ1-2, the V gene TRBV12-3 or TRBV12-4; D might be TRBD1 (5 bases). With 6 bases removed from V and 4 bases from J, the gap between germline ends came to 9 bases. The CDR3 has 12 residues.

The chain employs TRBV30 and TRBJ2-5, with D tentatively TRBD1 (6 bases). The CDR3 covers 12 residues. Trimming took 1 base from V and 6 from J, leaving 9 bases between them. The germline CDR1 and CDR2 sequences are GTSNPN and SVGIG (reference sequence). The CDR3 DNA follows: TGTGCCTGGAGTGACAGGGTGAAGACCCAGTACTTC. It is translated as CAWSDRVKTQYF.

The table lists this clonotype with many counts. CDR3 protein: CASSPTRGLAGGELFF. The CDR3 region has the DNA TGCGCCAGCAGCCCCACACGGGGACTAGCGGGCGGGGAGCTGTTTTTT. The V and J genes are TRBV5-1 and TRBJ2-2; 12 bases align to TRBD2. J lost 7 bases, V lost 4 bases, and 8 bases had no gene match. This CDR3 is 16 amino acids long. Germline V gene lookup returns CDR1 SGHRS and CDR2 YFSETQ. The entire variable domain, with the rest obtained from reference TRBV5-1 and TRBJ2-2, is as follows: KAGVTQTPRYLIKTRGQQVTLSCSPISGHRSVSWYQQTPGQGLQFLFEYFSETQRNKGNFPGRFSGRQFSNSRSEMNVSTLELGDSALYLCASSPTRGLAGGELFFGEGSRLTVL.

In its sample, this clonotype was seen a few times. The chain is built from TRBV7-6 and TRBJ2-2; the match to TRBD2 covers 9 bases. Germline CDR1 reads SGHVS; CDR2 reads FNYEAQ. Trimming took 0 bases from V and 6 from J; bases not matched to a gene: 11. The CDR3 has 18 residues. This chain's CDR3 is CASSLARAGGGGSGELFF. CDR3 DNA sequence: TGTGCCAGCAGCTTAGCAAGAGCGGGAGGCGGAGGATCCGGGGAGCTGTTTTTT.

V is TRBV29-1 and J is TRBJ2-7, with 7 bases matching TRBD1. This CDR3 has 13 residues. V was pared by 6 bases and J by 0 bases, with 5 bases of the junction left unmatched. Germline V gene lookup returns CDR1 SQVTM and CDR2 ANQGSEA. CDR3 bases: TGCAGCGTCCAGACAGGGCACTCCTACGAGCAGTACTTC. The encoded protein is CSVQTGHSYEQYF.

This clonotype was counted many times. J is TRBJ1-2 and V is TRBV28; the D is unclear. The CDR3 loop spans 12 amino acids. Germline CDR1 reads MDHEN; CDR2 reads SYDVKM. V dropped 6 bases and J dropped 4 bases, with 9 bases sitting between them. The chain's CDR3 is CASSGTLYGYTF. The CDR3 bases are TGTGCCAGCAGCGGCACCCTCTATGGCTACACCTTC.

J is TRBJ1-5 and V is TRBV12-3 or TRBV12-4; no definite D call. Trimming removed 4 bases from V and 4 bases from J, with 11 bases in between. This CDR3 region has 14 residues. The CDR3 DNA reads TGTGCCAGCAGTTCTGCATCGGTTAATCAGCCCCAGCATTTT. This sequence encodes CASSSASVNQPQHF.

The table lists this clonotype with many counts. The V call is TRBV29-1, the J call TRBJ1-6; the match to TRBD1 covers 9 bases. The CDR3 runs 12 residues. CDR1 and CDR2 from the germline V gene are SQVTM and ANQGSEA. Trimming at V came to 6 bases and at J to 10 bases, leaving 4 bases not matched to a gene. The DNA for the CDR3 is TGCAGCGTGGGGGGACAGGGCTCACCCCTCCACTTT. It is translated as CSVGGQGSPLHF.

A few counts support this clonotype. The V call is TRBV4-2, the J call TRBJ2-7, with TRBD2 as a possible D gene (6 bases). Per the germline V gene, CDR1 is LGHNA and CDR2 is YNFKEQ. The germline V and J ends were trimmed by 4 bases and 0 bases, with 13 bases remaining between them. CDR3 length equals 15 residues. In DNA, the CDR3 is TGTGCCAGCAGCCCCCATAGCGGCAGCTCCTACGAGCAGTACTTC. Residues: CASSPHSGSSYEQYF.

The chain is built from TRBV5-1 and TRBJ2-2, with TRBD2 as a possible D gene (7 bases). Trimming removed 3 bases at V and 6 bases at J, with 12 bases between. Germline V lookup: CDR1 SGHRS, CDR2 YFSETQ. The CDR3 runs to 14 residues. Here the CDR3 reads CASSSGGASGELFF. The CDR3 coding sequence is TGCGCCAGCAGCTCGGGGGGCGCATCCGGGGAGCTGTTTTTT.

The V gene is TRBV5-8, the J gene TRBJ2-6; no clear D. From germline, CDR1 is SGHTS and CDR2 YDEGEE. The V and J ends lost 3 bases and 0 bases respectively, with 1 base between them. This CDR3 contains 13 residues. CDR3 coding DNA: TGTGCCAGCAGCTACTCTGGGGCCAACGTCCTGACTTTC. It translates to CASSYSGANVLTF.

The chain is built from TRBV7-2 and TRBJ2-1, with 8 bases that match TRBD2. The CDR3 covers 17 residues. V dropped 5 bases and J dropped 5; count of bases not matched to a gene: 14. Germline CDR1 is SGHTA and CDR2 is FQGNSA. The CDR3, as DNA: TGTGCCAGCAGCACACCGGGGGGGTTGGGACCCGACAATGAGCAGTTCTTC. Amino acids: CASSTPGGLGPDNEQFF.

V usage is TRBV7-9 and J usage is TRBJ1-3; no clear D gene. V dropped 0 bases and J dropped 2 bases, with 8 bases sitting between them. From germline, CDR1 is SEHNR and CDR2 FQNEAQ (reference sequence). The CDR3 spans 15 residues. CDR3 sequence reads: CASSLAASTGNTIYF. The CDR3 DNA follows: TGTGCCAGCAGCTTAGCCGCATCGACTGGAAACACCATATATTTT.

The sample holds a few counts of this clonotype. The chain is built from TRBV7-8 and TRBJ2-3, with 10 bases matching TRBD2. Unmatched junction bases numbered 5, after V lost 2 bases and J lost 6 bases. The CDR3 runs to 15 residues. Germline V gene lookup returns CDR1 SGHVS and CDR2 FQNEAQ. The CDR3 region is CASSLLAGARDTQYF. As DNA, the CDR3 is TGTGCCAGCAGCTTACTAGCGGGAGCGCGCGATACGCAGTATTTT.